This T cell receptor (beta chain) originates from a study of T-cell memory formation after mild COVID-19. Comments on this clonotype: The antigen is not known.

A single record per CDR3 protein comes from TCRdb applying MiXCR to the 5' RACE reads. The sample includes 280,000 or so distinct CDR3 sequences, about a sixth seen only once; the top ten take 23%. Whole-study findings and limits: Clones contracting over day 15 to 85 were CD4/CD8 balanced, with later expanders leaning CD4+.

What was sequenced was PBMCs or a T cell subset sorted from them (not recorded which). The source is a man between 18 and 29 years old who had mild COVID-19 (a few samples of this study predate the infection). Cell type and time point are not known.

CDR3: CASSQVLAGGWETQYF. The CDR3 DNA is TGCGCCAGCAGCCAAGTGTTAGCGGGGGGTTGGGAGACCCAGTACTTC. This chain links TRBV4-3 with TRBJ2-5; TRBD2 agrees at 10 bases. Germline lookup yields CDR1 LGHNA and CDR2 YSLEER. This CDR3 contains 16 residues. With V trimmed by 1 base and J by 5 bases, 7 bases remained unmatched.